The entry below describes one T cell receptor (beta chain). J lost 2 bases, V lost 3 bases, and 4 bases had no gene match. The CDR3 contains 14 residues. In germline, CDR1 is SGHRS, CDR2 YFSETQ. These data are taken from a study of blood T cell repertoires in COVID-19. The wider study: Acute-phase and convalescent COVID-19 samples originated in the United States, Italy and Spain. Nucleic acid was either cDNA or gDNA, and it came from T cells, B-cell-depleted T cells, or PBMCs.

Methods used by the authors: From reference gene primer amplification, estimates of nucleated cell counts were derived. Only in-frame clones appear in the TCRdb table, and some are missing; sequencing was by immunoSEQ multiplex PCR. That table is the source of V, J and clone size, and D and trimming were worked out from the DNA. In the table there are some 97,000 clones, over 85% of which are singletons. The sequenced sample was peripheral blood. The genes are TRBV5-1 and TRBJ2-5, with 7 positions matching TRBD1. The sequence was obtained from a man between 70 and 80 years old with acute or convalescent COVID-19. The CDR3 reads CASSWNRGQETQYF. CDR3 sequence (DNA): TGCGCCAGCAGCTGGAACAGGGGTCAAGAGACCCAGTACTTC.